These 27 T cell receptor beta chains share one sample of origin, sequenced in a study of T cell repertoires in ileal Crohn's disease. Assay used: immunoSEQ multiplex PCR; TCRdb lists only in-frame clones, some missing. Seen here are thousands of clones, 72% observed once, and the top ten hold about 42%. Time point reported: proximal margin of the surgical specimen (macroscopically non-inflamed). Sequenced sample: ileal tissue. Receptor source: an adult with Crohn's disease.

The chain couples TRBV6-5 to TRBJ2-7; TRBD2 matches 11 bases. The ends lost 4 bases at V and 7 bases at J; junction bases unmatched: 12. The CDR3 sequence is 16 residues long. Germline V lookup: CDR1 MNHEY, CDR2 SVGAGI. CDR3 bases: TGTGCCAGCAGTTCCTCGATAGCGGGAGGGCTGGGAGAGCAGTACTTC. Its protein is CASSSSIAGGLGEQYF.

The V and J genes are TRBV6-6 and TRBJ2-5; TRBD2 aligns across 9 bases. The CDR3 extends over 13 amino acids. The V segment lost 6 bases and the J segment 5 bases; nucleotides outside the gene matches: 4. CDR1 is MNHNY, CDR2 SVGAGI, per germline (reference sequence). This chain's CDR3 is CASSLAGGETQYF. The CDR3 nucleotides read TGTGCCAGCAGCCTGGCGGGGGGGGAGACCCAGTACTTC.

CDR3 nucleotide sequence: TGTGCCAGCAGCCAAGACGAGGGCAGGGGGTTCGACGAGCAGTACTTC. It specifies CASSQDEGRGFDEQYF. The chain recombines TRBV4-2 with TRBJ2-7, with 7 bases that match TRBD1. Losses at the gene ends were 0 bases for V and 5 bases for J; bases not matched to a gene: 10. CDR3 length equals 16 residues. Germline V gene data show CDR1 as LGHNA and CDR2 as YNFKEQ.

The chain's CDR3 is CASSLAYSGDSRAYEQYF. The CDR3 region has the DNA TGTGCCAGCAGCTTAGCCTACTCCGGAGACAGCAGAGCCTACGAGCAGTACTTC. This rearrangement joins TRBV11-2 to TRBJ2-7, with D possibly being TRBD1 (5 bases). Trimming cost V 1 base and J 2 bases, with 21 bases left between them. The V gene's germline CDR1 is SGHAT and CDR2 FQNNGV. This CDR3 region has 18 residues.

J is TRBJ1-1 and V is TRBV11-1; 11 bases match TRBD1. CDR1 and CDR2 from the germline V gene are SGHAT and FQDESV (reference sequence). J gave up 1 base and V 5 bases, and 6 bases lay outside the gene matches. The CDR3 runs 16 residues. In DNA form, the CDR3 reads TGTGCCAGCAGCGACCGGGACAGGGGGACGAACACTGAAGCTTTCTTT. It encodes CASSDRDRGTNTEAFF.

The chain couples TRBV6-1 to TRBJ1-2; the D is unclear. The V end lost 2 bases, the J end lost 8 bases, and 12 bases lay between the germline ends. CDR1 is MNHNS, CDR2 SASEGT, per germline. The CDR3 sequence is 13 residues long. The CDR3 DNA reads TGTGCCAGCAGTGAATTTGGCGTAGGAGGCTACACCTTC. Encoded protein: CASSEFGVGGYTF.

In its sample, this clone was seen a few times. This chain links TRBV18 with TRBJ1-4; D is possibly TRBD1 (6 bases). V was cut by 2 bases and J by 0 bases, with 13 bases left in between. Germline lookup yields CDR1 KGHSH and CDR2 LQKENI. This CDR3 is 17 amino acids long. The CDR3: CASSPVRQAATNEKLFF. CDR3 coding DNA: TGTGCCAGCTCACCAGTTAGACAGGCCGCAACTAATGAAAAACTGTTTTTT. Filled out from reference TRBV18 and TRBJ1-4, the complete variable domain reads NAGVMQNPRHLVRRRGQEARLRCSPMKGHSHVYWYRQLPEEGLKFMVYLQKENIIDESGMPKERFSAEFPKEGPSILRIQQVVRGDSAAYFCASSPVRQAATNEKLFFGSGTQLSVL.

The CDR3 nucleotides read TGTGCCAGCAGCACCAGGGTTGGTGGCTACACCTTC. Translated: CASSTRVGGYTF. The chain is built from TRBV9 and TRBJ1-2, with a tentative D call TRBD1 (5 bases). CDR1 and CDR2 from the germline V gene are SGDLS and YYNGEE. This CDR3 is 12 amino acids long. Trimming removed 4 bases from V and 7 bases from J, with 11 bases in between.

In DNA form, the CDR3 reads TGTGCCAGCAGTTCCAGACAGGGGAGGTACTTC. It yields the protein CASSSRQGRYF. The chain joins TRBV6-5 to TRBJ2-7, with 8 bases lining up with TRBD1. CDR1 and CDR2 (germline): MNHEY, SVGAGI. Trimming cost V 4 bases and J 12 bases; bases outside gene matches: 5. The CDR3 extends over 11 amino acids.

The chain links TRBV7-3 to TRBJ1-1; D not certain. Germline CDR1 is SGHTA and CDR2 is FQGTGA. Trimming left V 2 bases short and J 2 bases short, with 12 bases between. This CDR3 spans 15 amino acids. The DNA of the CDR3 is TGTGCCAGCAGCTTATTGGGCAGTGATAACACTGAAGCTTTCTTT. Amino acids: CASSLLGSDNTEAFF.

The chain joins TRBV5-6 to TRBJ1-1; D is uncertain. CDR3 length equals 12 residues. The V end was cut by 1 base, the J end by 2 bases, with 3 bases between. Looked up from germline, CDR1 is SGHDT and CDR2 is YYEEEE. The CDR3 sequence: CASSLYNTEAFF. The CDR3 nucleotides read TGTGCCAGCAGCTTGTATAACACTGAAGCTTTCTTT. Complete variable domain (other parts from reference TRBV5-6 and TRBJ1-1): DAGVTQSPTHLIKTRGQQVTLRCSPKSGHDTVSWYQQALGQGPQFIFQYYEEEERQRGNFPDRFSGHQFPNYSSELNVNALLLGDSALYLCASSLYNTEAFFGQGTRLTVV.

The V gene is TRBV28, the J gene TRBJ1-1; D remains ambiguous. V dropped 5 bases and J dropped 5 bases, with 12 bases sitting between them. The CDR3 covers 13 residues. The V gene's germline CDR1 is MDHEN and CDR2 SYDVKM. CDR3: CASSGYRWTEAFF. The CDR3 DNA reads TGTGCCAGCAGTGGGTACCGATGGACTGAAGCTTTCTTT.

This rearrangement joins TRBV10-2 to TRBJ2-5, with 8 bases matching TRBD2. Per germline, CDR1 WSHSY and CDR2 SAAADI. V lost 3 bases to trimming and J lost 9 bases; unmatched junction nucleotides: 12. CDR3 length: 15 amino acids. The CDR3 DNA sequence: TGCGCCAGCAGTGACCAAGCGGGAGATACTAGGGCCCAGTACTTC. Its protein is CASSDQAGDTRAQYF.

V gene TRBV18 combines with J gene TRBJ1-2; weak D call: TRBD1 (5 bases). CDR1 is KGHSH, CDR2 LQKENI, per germline. The ends were cut back, 1 base at V and 4 bases at J, with 13 bases in the middle. The CDR3 is 15 amino acids. CDR3 protein: CASSPLTGDAYGYTF. The CDR3 region has the DNA TGTGCCAGCTCACCACTAACAGGAGACGCCTATGGCTACACCTTC.

This clone was recorded a few times. The chain employs TRBV19 and TRBJ1-1, with D possibly matching TRBD1 (6 bases). Trimming removed 6 bases at V and 3 bases at J, with 14 bases between. This CDR3 contains 14 residues. Looked up from germline, CDR1 is LNHDA and CDR2 is SQIVND (reference sequence). The CDR3 DNA sequence: TGTGCCAGTAGGGCAGGGGCTGGCTACACTGAAGCTTTCTTT. Translating gives CASRAGAGYTEAFF.

The V call is TRBV28, the J call TRBJ1-5; TRBD1 matches at 10 bases. V was pared by 6 bases and J by 5 bases, with 10 bases of the junction left unmatched. Germline loops: CDR1 MDHEN, CDR2 SYDVKM. This CDR3 is built from 16 residues. The CDR3 bases are TGTGCCAGCAGACCCGACAGGGGGCCGCGGGATCAGCCCCAGCATTTT. Residues: CASRPDRGPRDQPQHF.

The sample holds a few counts of this clone. V is TRBV7-8 and J is TRBJ2-3, with TRBD2 matching 10 bases. Germline CDR1 SGHVS, CDR2 FQNEAQ. V shed 2 bases and J 1 base; nucleotides not matched to a gene: 12. CDR3 size: 19 residues. In DNA, the CDR3 is TGTGCCAGCAGCTTAAAGCGGCTAGCGGGAGTCCGACGCACAGATACGCAGTATTTT. Translated: CASSLKRLAGVRRTDTQYF.

There are a few counts of this clone. The V gene is TRBV5-1, the J gene TRBJ1-2, with a tentative D call TRBD1 (6 bases). There are 16 residues in the CDR3. Trimming took 0 bases from V and 4 from J, leaving 16 bases between them. Germline V gene data show CDR1 as SGHRS and CDR2 as YFSETQ. The CDR3 DNA reads TGCGCCAGCAGCTTGGACGGACAGCAGAAAAGCTATGGCTACACCTTC. Its protein is CASSLDGQQKSYGYTF.

The chain joins TRBV5-8 to TRBJ2-7, with TRBD1 identical over 9 bases. This CDR3 spans 15 amino acids. The J segment lost 3 bases and the V segment lost 4 bases, leaving 8 bases of the junction unmatched. Germline V gene sequence: CDR1 SGHTS, CDR2 YDEGEE. As DNA, the CDR3 is TGTGCCAGCAGCAGAGCCGGGACAGGGCTCTACGAGCAGTACTTC. It is translated as CASSRAGTGLYEQYF.

This clone is categorized as medium-sized. The chain joins TRBV7-2 to TRBJ2-7; no firm D call. The CDR3 has 13 residues. With 1 base removed from V and 4 bases from J, the gap between germline ends came to 8 bases. In germline, CDR1 is SGHTA, CDR2 FQGNSA. The CDR3 spells CASSLVGGYEQYF. CDR3 in DNA: TGTGCCAGCAGCTTAGTAGGCGGATACGAGCAGTACTTC.

J is TRBJ1-1 and V is TRBV7-2, with TRBD1 identical over 9 bases. In germline, CDR1 is SGHTA, CDR2 FQGNSA. The CDR3 contains 15 residues. V trimming: 1 base; J trimming: 1 base; junction bases outside the gene matches: 1. The CDR3 region is CASSLVDRGNTEAFF. The CDR3 region has the DNA TGTGCCAGCAGCTTAGTGGACAGGGGGAACACTGAAGCTTTCTTT.

The chain couples TRBV28 to TRBJ1-5, with TRBD1 matching over 10 bases. CDR3 size: 17 residues. Germline V gives CDR1 MDHEN, CDR2 SYDVKM. Unmatched junction bases numbered 14, after V lost 6 bases and J lost 6 bases. The DNA for the CDR3 is TGTGCCAGCAGCCCACCCTCGGGACAGGGGCGAGTTCAGCCCCAGCATTTT. Translation gives CASSPPSGQGRVQPQHF.

As DNA, the CDR3 is TGTGCCAGCTCACCCCAAGGGACAGGGGGTAACTACGAGCAGTACTTC. Its protein is CASSPQGTGGNYEQYF. The chain combines TRBV18 with TRBJ2-7; 11 bases agree with TRBD1. CDR1 and CDR2 (germline): KGHSH, LQKENI. The CDR3 spans 16 residues. V shed 3 bases, J shed 3 bases, and the junction held 7 bases outside the gene matches.

The chain couples TRBV5-4 to TRBJ2-3; maybe TRBD2 (7 bases). This CDR3 region has 17 residues. Per germline, CDR1 SGHNT and CDR2 YYREEE (reference sequence). The V end was cut by 4 bases, the J end by 2 bases, with 20 bases between. This CDR3 reads CASSVGFGGGPTDTQYF. The CDR3 DNA reads as TGTGCCAGCAGCGTGGGGTTCGGCGGGGGCCCCACAGATACGCAGTATTTT.

The count of this clone is one. The rearrangement links TRBV11-1 to TRBJ1-3; D is unresolved. The germline V gene has CDR1 SGHAT and CDR2 FQDESV (reference sequence). The CDR3 covers 17 residues. V was shortened by 4 bases and J by 0 bases, with 16 bases between the two germline ends. The DNA for the CDR3 is TGTGCCAGCAGCTCCCCCCTCGGACGAGGCTCTGGAAACACCATATATTTT. Translation: CASSSPLGRGSGNTIYF. Full variable domain (outside the CDR3, taken from reference TRBV11-1 and TRBJ1-3): EAEVAQSPRYKITEKSQAVAFWCDPISGHATLYWYRQILGQGPELLVQFQDESVVDDSQLPKDRFSAERLKGVDSTLKIQPAELGDSAMYLCASSSPLGRGSGNTIYFGEGSWLTVV.

The chain employs TRBV27 and TRBJ2-7, with D unclear. The germline V and J ends were trimmed by 5 bases and 6 bases, with 17 bases remaining between them. Germline lookup yields CDR1 MNHEY and CDR2 SMNVEV (reference sequence). The CDR3 has 14 residues. The CDR3 reads CASSLHSKPSEQYF. DNA for the CDR3: TGTGCCAGCAGTCTCCACTCAAAGCCGTCCGAGCAGTACTTC.

The CDR3: CAISGGTTTDTQYF. The CDR3 DNA sequence: TGTGCCATCAGTGGCGGGACAACCACAGATACGCAGTATTTT. The rearrangement joins TRBV10-3 to TRBJ2-3; D tentatively reads TRBD1 or TRBD2 (6 bases each). The CDR3 loop spans 14 amino acids. V was cut by 4 bases and J by 2 bases, with 10 bases left in between. Germline-derived CDR1 and CDR2 are ENHRY and SYGVKD.